The 18 T cell receptor beta chains presented below share a single source sample, sequenced in a study of blood T cell repertoires in COVID-19. Produced via immunoSEQ multiplex PCR; TCRdb's table is partial and in-frame only. The sample consists of some 140,000 clones, roughly 80% of them appearing once. Sequenced: PBMCs or T cells enriched from blood (not recorded which). These receptors came from a man between 40 and 49 years old with acute COVID-19.

This chain uses TRBV19 with TRBJ2-1; TRBD2 matches at 9 bases. The junction had 14 bases not matched to a gene; V was cut back by 5 bases and J by 6 bases. CDR3 length: 17 amino acids. Germline CDR1 LNHDA, CDR2 SQIVND (reference sequence). The CDR3 DNA reads TGTGCCAGTAGTTCACCGGGACTAGCTTTCTCTTCCAATGAGCAGTTCTTC. As protein: CASSSPGLAFSSNEQFF.

The chain couples TRBV19 to TRBJ1-6; D is perhaps TRBD1 (5 bases). With 8 bases removed from V and 4 bases from J, the gap between germline ends came to 6 bases. CDR1 and CDR2 from the germline V gene are LNHDA and SQIVND (reference sequence). The CDR3 contains 12 residues. CDR3 amino acids: CASRQYNSPLHF. For the CDR3, the DNA is TGTGCCAGTCGACAGTATAATTCACCCCTCCACTTT.

The chain has TRBV30 and TRBJ2-2; no clear D gene. This CDR3 is built from 14 residues. Trimming removed 2 bases at V and 7 bases at J, with 14 bases between. Germline V CDR1 and CDR2: GTSNPN, SVGIG (reference sequence). CDR3 nucleotides: TGTGCCTGGAGTAGAAACCACGTCAGCGGGGAGCTGTTTTTT. Residues: CAWSRNHVSGELFF.

The chain has TRBV28 and TRBJ2-7; 8 bases are shared with TRBD1. V was clipped by 4 bases and J by 10 bases; unmatched bases: 6. This CDR3 comprises 12 residues. Germline V gives CDR1 MDHEN, CDR2 SYDVKM. The CDR3 loop reads CASSSPDRDQYF. In DNA form, the CDR3 reads TGTGCCAGCAGTTCTCCGGACAGGGACCAGTACTTC.

As regards this clone: One junction end does not reproduce the germline sequence, and a read error may be involved. The chain employs TRBV12-3 or TRBV12-4 and TRBJ2-1; D perhaps matches TRBD2 (6 bases). CDR3 length equals 12 residues. CDR3 amino acids: CANSPYRGEQFF. In DNA, the CDR3 is TGTGCCAACAGTCCCTACCGGGGGGAGCAGTTCTTC.

The chain couples TRBV7-8 to TRBJ2-3; 9 bases are a match to TRBD2. V shed 3 bases and J 2 bases; nucleotides not matched to a gene: 6. The germline V gene has CDR1 SGHVS and CDR2 FQNEAQ. The CDR3 runs to 16 residues. The CDR3 reads CASSFHSGGVTDTQYF. The DNA of the CDR3 is TGTGCCAGCAGCTTCCATAGCGGGGGAGTCACAGATACGCAGTATTTT.

This clone was seen once. The rearrangement joins TRBV29-1 to TRBJ2-1; TRBD2 agrees at 13 bases. This CDR3 is built from 15 residues. Germline trimming cut 6 bases from V and 10 bases from J; bases unmatched to any gene: 12. CDR1 SQVTM and CDR2 ANQGSEA come from the germline V gene. Written as DNA, the CDR3 is TGCAGCGTAGGACTAGCGGGAGCGGGGATCGAGGAGCAGTTCTTC. This translates into CSVGLAGAGIEEQFF.

This chain joins TRBV13 and TRBJ1-6; a weak D match, TRBD1 (5 bases). The CDR3 has 14 residues. Trimming removed 1 base at V and 10 bases at J, with 11 bases between. CDR1 PRHDT and CDR2 FYEKMQ come from the germline V gene (reference sequence). CDR3 in amino acids: CASSLVREDSPLHF. CDR3 DNA sequence: TGTGCCAGCAGCTTAGTCAGGGAAGACTCACCCCTCCACTTT. The entire variable domain, with the rest obtained from reference TRBV13 and TRBJ1-6, is as follows: AAGVIQSPRHLIKEKRETATLKCYPIPRHDTVYWYQQGPGQDPQFLISFYEKMQSDKGSIPDRFSAQQFSDYHSELNMSSLELGDSALYFCASSLVREDSPLHFGNGTRLTVT.

Here the CDR3 reads CASSLRLAGSGELFF. The CDR3 nucleotides are TGTGCCAGCAGCTTGAGGCTAGCGGGGTCCGGGGAGCTGTTTTTT. V gene TRBV5-8 combines with J gene TRBJ2-2, with TRBD2 matching over 9 bases. After removal of 1 base from V and 6 bases from J, the junction contained 4 bases not matched to a gene. The CDR3 runs 15 residues. Germline-derived CDR1 and CDR2 are SGHTS and YDEGEE.

V usage is TRBV6-5 and J usage is TRBJ2-5; 9 bases are a match to TRBD2. V trimming: 0 bases; J trimming: 3 bases; junction bases outside the gene matches: 2. The V gene's germline CDR1 is MNHEY and CDR2 SVGAGI. This CDR3 is 15 amino acids long. The CDR3 DNA sequence: TGTGCCAGCAGTTACTCGGGCGGGGGGGAAGAGACCCAGTACTTC. Translation gives CASSYSGGGEETQYF.

The chain employs TRBV24-1 and TRBJ1-3, with D tentatively TRBD1 (6 bases). Germline V gene sequence: CDR1 KGHDR, CDR2 SFDVKD. Between the trimmed V and J ends, which lost 10 bases and 0 bases, there was a span of 24 bases. CDR3 length equals 18 residues. CDR3 DNA: TGTGCCACACACACGACAGGTCCCCGTAGGCTCTCTGGAAACACCATATATTTT. This encodes CATHTTGPRRLSGNTIYF.

This chain uses TRBV5-8 with TRBJ2-5; 7 bases are a match to TRBD1. Trimming at V came to 0 bases and at J to 5 bases, leaving 1 base not matched to a gene. This CDR3 is 13 amino acids long. Germline lookup yields CDR1 SGHTS and CDR2 YDEGEE. In DNA, the CDR3 is TGTGCCAGCAGCTTGGTGACAGGGGAGACCCAGTACTTC. Amino acids: CASSLVTGETQYF.

This sequence joins TRBV25-1 and TRBJ2-2; no definite D call. V lost 8 bases to trimming and J lost 1 base, with 11 bases between them. The germline V gene encodes CDR1 MGHDK and CDR2 SYGVNS. There are 14 residues in the CDR3. The CDR3 DNA sequence: TGTGCCAGCCGCCTGGCAGGGAACACCGGGGAGCTGTTTTTT. Amino acid sequence: CASRLAGNTGELFF.

This clone was detected only once. The chain carries TRBV11-1 and TRBJ1-1, with 7 bases that match TRBD1. Germline V gene data show CDR1 as SGHAT and CDR2 as FQDESV (reference sequence). With V trimmed by 3 bases and J by 13 bases, 8 bases remained unmatched. The CDR3 is made up of 12 amino acids. CDR3: CASSFNRGYVFF. CDR3 in DNA: TGTGCCAGCAGCTTTAACAGGGGTTACGTTTTCTTT.

This sequence joins TRBV27 and TRBJ2-2; the D is unclear. The length of the CDR3 is 14 residues. V lost 3 bases, J lost 5 bases, and 10 bases lay in between. Germline CDR1 reads MNHEY; CDR2 reads SMNVEV (reference sequence). The CDR3: CASSFGLKTGELFF. For the CDR3, the DNA is TGTGCCAGCAGTTTCGGTCTGAAGACCGGGGAGCTGTTTTTT.

The CDR3 loop is CASSSTTGISNTGELFF. Written as DNA, the CDR3 is TGTGCCAGTAGTTCCACGACAGGGATATCAAACACCGGGGAGCTGTTTTTT. This sequence joins TRBV19 and TRBJ2-2; 7 bases line up with TRBD1. CDR1 and CDR2 (germline): LNHDA, SQIVND (reference sequence). The CDR3 runs to 17 residues. V was pared by 5 bases and J by 2 bases, with 11 bases of the junction left unmatched. The whole variable domain, remainder taken from reference TRBV19 and TRBJ2-2, is DGGITQSPKYLFRKEGQNVTLSCEQNLNHDAMYWYRQDPGQGLRLIYYSQIVNDFQKGDIAEGYSVSREKKESFPLTVTSAQKNPTAFYLCASSSTTGISNTGELFFGEGSRLTVL.

The J gene is TRBJ1-2, the V gene TRBV28, with 9 bases aligning to TRBD1. Germline V gives CDR1 MDHEN, CDR2 SYDVKM. V dropped 6 bases and J dropped 4; count of bases not matched to a gene: 9. The CDR3 has 15 residues. The CDR3 DNA is TGTGCCAGCAGCCCCGGACAGGGGATCGTCTATGGCTACACCTTC. Translating it yields CASSPGQGIVYGYTF.

The chain joins TRBV5-1 to TRBJ2-1; the match to TRBD2 covers 10 bases. The V gene end was trimmed by 4 bases and the J gene end by 10 bases; junction bases not matched to a gene: 11. The CDR3 sequence is 15 residues long. The germline CDR1 and CDR2 sequences are SGHRS and YFSETQ. The CDR3 reads CASSRSTSGFKEQFF. CDR3 in DNA: TGCGCCAGCAGCCGCTCGACTAGCGGGTTCAAAGAGCAGTTCTTC.